This record covers a single T cell receptor (beta chain). The sample holds other DNA sequences that translate to the same CDR3. Naive CD8 cells, CD45RO-negative and positively selected for CCR7, excluded terminally differentiated effector memory CD45RA+ cells. The repertoire was sequenced with immunoSEQ multiplex PCR; TCRdb's copy has only in-frame clones and lacks some. The table lists roughly 2.1 million clones, about 92% of them singletons, with 1.5% to 2% in the top ten. Deletions cut 5 bases from V and 2 bases from J, with 9 bases between. Germline CDR1 is PRHDT and CDR2 is FYEKMQ (reference sequence). This CDR3 has 13 residues. The sample is drawn from a study of shared clonotypes between healthy human individuals.

The chain uses TRBV13 and TRBJ1-1; possibly TRBD1 for D (6 bases). This TCR was recovered from a young man in good health. Some clones in this sample may be carry-over from other donors' samples. Sequences were obtained from naive CD8+ T cells from PBMCs. This CDR3 is CASSPTGNTEAFF. The CDR3 DNA follows: TGTGCCAGCAGCCCGACAGGTAACACTGAAGCTTTCTTT.